The 2 T cell receptor beta chains reported below all come from one sample, sequenced in a study of cytomegalovirus exposure and HLA in healthy donors. PCR used 60 Vbeta primers and 13 Jbeta primers. Data came from immunoSEQ multiplex PCR; TCRdb stores just in-frame clones and leaves some out. The data show about 160,000 clones, 80% to 90% seen once. Sequenced sample: PBMCs. These receptors originate from a man aged 45-65 years in good health and CMV-seropositive.

The gene calls are TRBV10-3 and TRBJ2-6; tentative D call: TRBD2 (7 bases). The CDR3 consists of 17 residues. Trimming pared 3 bases from V and 1 base from J, leaving 13 bases between. The germline gives CDR1 ENHRY, CDR2 SYGVKD. CDR3 nucleotides: TGTGCCATCAGTGAAAAAGGGGGAGGGTCTGGGGCCAACGTCCTGACTTTC. It encodes CAISEKGGGSGANVLTF.

This clone has a single count. This rearrangement joins TRBV5-6 to TRBJ2-3; 10 nucleotides line up with TRBD2. CDR1 SGHDT and CDR2 YYEEEE come from the germline V gene. The CDR3 is made up of 15 amino acids. Unmatched junction bases numbered 9, after V lost 4 bases and J lost 7 bases. The chain's CDR3 is CASSGGSGGAHTQYF. Here the CDR3 DNA reads TGTGCCAGCAGCGGGGGAAGCGGGGGGGCCCATACGCAGTATTTT.